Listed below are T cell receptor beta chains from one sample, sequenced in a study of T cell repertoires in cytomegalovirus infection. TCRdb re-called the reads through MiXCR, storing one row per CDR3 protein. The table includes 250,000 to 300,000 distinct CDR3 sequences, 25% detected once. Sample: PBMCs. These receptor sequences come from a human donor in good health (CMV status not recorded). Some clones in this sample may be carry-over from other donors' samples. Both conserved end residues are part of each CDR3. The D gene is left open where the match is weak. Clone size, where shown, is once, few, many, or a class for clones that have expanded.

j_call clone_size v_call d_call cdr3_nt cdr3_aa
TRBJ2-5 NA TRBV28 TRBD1 TGTGCCAGCAGCCAGGAAGGGGGCTGGCAAGAGACCCAGTACTTC CASSQEGGWQETQYF
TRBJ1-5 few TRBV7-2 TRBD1 TGTGCCAGCAGCCGCGCAGGGGGCCTCAATCAGCCCCAGCATTTT CASSRAGGLNQPQHF
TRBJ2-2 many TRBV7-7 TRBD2 TGTGCTAGCAGCATTAGCGGGTACGCGAACACCGGGGAGCTGTTTTTT CASSISGYANTGELFF
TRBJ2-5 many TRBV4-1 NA TGCGCCAGCAGCCAAGATGGGCTAGCTCTATGGGGAGAGACCCAGTACTTC CASSQDGLALWGETQYF
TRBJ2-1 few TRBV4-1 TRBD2 TGCGCCAGCAGCCAGGACCCGGGACTAGCGGAATACAATGAGCAGTTCTTC CASSQDPGLAEYNEQFF
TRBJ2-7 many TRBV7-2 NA TGTGCCAGCAGCTTCGGGGGCGGGAGTTACGAGCAGTACTTC CASSFGGGSYEQYF
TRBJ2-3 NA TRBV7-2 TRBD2 TGTGCCAGCAGCTTAGGACTAGCGGGAGTAGCAGATACGCAGTATTTT CASSLGLAGVADTQYF
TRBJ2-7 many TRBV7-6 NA TGTGCCAGCAGCTTAGGTGACAGGTCCCACGAGCAGTACTTC CASSLGDRSHEQYF
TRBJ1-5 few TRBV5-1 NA TGCGCCAGCAGCTTGGGGACAGCTAATAGCAATCAGCCCCAGCATTTT CASSLGTANSNQPQHF
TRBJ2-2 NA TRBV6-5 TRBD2 TGTGCCAGCACCGGGACTAGCGGGTCTTCTTTTAACACCGGGGAGCTGTTTTTT CASTGTSGSSFNTGELFF
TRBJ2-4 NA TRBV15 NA TGTGCCACCAGCAGAAACAATGACGTTGGTACCCCCTCGCAACAAATTCAGTACTTC CATSRNNDVGTPSQQIQYF
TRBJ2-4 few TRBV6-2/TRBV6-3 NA TGTGCCAGCAGTTACAGGAACCCTGGAACCAAAAACATTCAGTACTTC CASSYRNPGTKNIQYF
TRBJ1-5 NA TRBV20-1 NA TGCAGTGCTAGAGATATACAGGGTCGTAAGCCCCAGCATTTT CSARDIQGRKPQHF
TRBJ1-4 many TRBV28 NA TGTGCCAGCATCAAATATTGGCAGAATAATGAAAAACTGTTTTTT CASIKYWQNNEKLFF
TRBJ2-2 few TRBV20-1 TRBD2 TGCAGTGCTAGAGATTCAGGGCGGGAGGGGACCGGGGAGCTGTTTTTT CSARDSGREGTGELFF
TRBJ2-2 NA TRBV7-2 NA TGTGCCAGCACCCACAGGGGGGGGGGATCGCGCACCGGGGAGCTGTTTTTT CASTHRGGGSRTGELFF
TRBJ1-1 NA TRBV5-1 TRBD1 TGCGCCAGCAGCTTGGGGGTGGGGACAGGGACTGAAGCTTTCTTT CASSLGVGTGTEAFF
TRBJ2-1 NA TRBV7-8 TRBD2 TGTGCCAGCAGTTTGGGGCTAGCGGACCTTTACAATGAGCAGTTCTTC CASSLGLADLYNEQFF
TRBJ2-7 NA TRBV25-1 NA TGTGCCAGCAGTGAATATAGGGCCCCGCGCGGTGTCTACGAGCAGTACTTC CASSEYRAPRGVYEQYF
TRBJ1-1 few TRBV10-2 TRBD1 TGCGCCAGCAGTGAAGGGACAGGGGGCTTTTTTAACACTGAAGCTTTCTTT CASSEGTGGFFNTEAFF
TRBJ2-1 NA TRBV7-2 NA TGTGCCAGCAGCTTCGGGGTAGCTTTTGAGCAGTTCTTC CASSFGVAFEQFF
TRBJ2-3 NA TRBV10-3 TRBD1 TGTGCCATCAGTGAGTCGACAGGGAGCACAGATACGCAGTATTTT CAISESTGSTDTQYF
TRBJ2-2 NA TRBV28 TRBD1 TGTGCCAGCAGCCAGGGGGTTTGGGAGACCGGGGAGCTGTTTTTT CASSQGVWETGELFF
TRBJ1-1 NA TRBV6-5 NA TGTGCCAGCAAGGCGGGGTTGAACACTGAAGCTTTCTTT CASKAGLNTEAFF